This entry is about one T cell receptor (beta chain). Its antigen is currently unknown. The data belong to a study of T cell responses to AZD1222 COVID-19 vaccine. Study in general: The analysis combined second doses at about 4 or about 12 weeks. Study-wide results and limits: Clonal diversity was possibly underestimated, and the donors were mostly white British, with more females.

The CDR3 is made up of 15 amino acids. V lost 0 bases and J lost 5, with 13 bases in between. The V gene's germline CDR1 is MNHNS and CDR2 SASEGT. Some clones are missing from TCRdb's copy, which holds only in-frame ones; the method was immunoSEQ multiplex PCR. The sample consists of around 92,000 clones, over 75% of them appearing once. The sequence was obtained from an adult in good health. The rearrangement uses TRBV6-1 and TRBJ2-5, with a possible D match to TRBD2 (6 bases). Specimen: peripheral blood, collected on day 0 of AZD1222 vaccination. The CDR3 DNA is TGTGCCAGCAGTGAAGCGAGACTAGTATGGGAGACCCAGTACTTC. Its protein is CASSEARLVWETQYF.